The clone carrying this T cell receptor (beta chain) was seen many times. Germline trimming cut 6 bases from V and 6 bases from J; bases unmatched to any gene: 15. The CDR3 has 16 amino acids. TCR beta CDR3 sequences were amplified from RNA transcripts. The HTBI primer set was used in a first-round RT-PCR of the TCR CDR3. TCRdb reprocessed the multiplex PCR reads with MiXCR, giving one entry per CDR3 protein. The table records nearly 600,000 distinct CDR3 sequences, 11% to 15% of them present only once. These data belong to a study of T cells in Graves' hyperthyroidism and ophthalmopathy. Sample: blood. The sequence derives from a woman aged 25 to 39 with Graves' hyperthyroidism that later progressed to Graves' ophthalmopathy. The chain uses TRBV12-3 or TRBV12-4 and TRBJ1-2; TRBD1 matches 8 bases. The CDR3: CASSHRDRLLPHGYTF. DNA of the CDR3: TGTGCCAGCAGCCACCGGGACAGGTTACTGCCGCATGGCTACACCTTC.